Here is one T cell receptor beta chain with its context. Primed by a sample-barcoded 5' primer and a J-beta primer mix, a second PCR proceeded for 7 to 11 cycles. Every molecule of cDNA carried a tag from a template-switch adaptor with 12 random nucleotides. TCRdb re-analysed the 5' RACE reads in MiXCR, keeping a single row per CDR3 protein. The sample has almost 550,000 distinct CDR3 sequences; around 24% are singletons. These data belong to a study of blood T cells in healthy people across ages. The same data also went into a second study, on T cells of mothers and their children. According to that study: M1S, a second-PCR primer, added sample barcodes and 2-4 random nucleotides. Reads recorded for TCR beta CDR3 numbered over 10 million per mother and around 3 million per child. TCR recombination output is shaped by thymic selection similarly in related and unrelated pairs.

Sequenced: blood. The clonotype originates from a boy aged 10-17 years in good health.

The CDR3 reads CASSPGDGANYGYTF. The CDR3 DNA is TGTGCCAGCTCACCAGGGGACGGAGCTAACTATGGCTACACCTTC. The J gene is TRBJ1-2, the V gene TRBV18; D may be TRBD1 (5 bases). This CDR3 region has 15 residues. CDR1 and CDR2 (germline): KGHSH, LQKENI. V was shortened by 2 bases and J by 0 bases, with 10 bases between the two germline ends.